A selection of T cell receptor beta chains follows, all from one sample in a study of T cell repertoires and HLA-DP antigens. Sequencing was performed with immunoSEQ multiplex PCR; in TCRdb, only in-frame clones are kept and a portion is missing. The sample lists around 100,000 clones; about 91% were seen once. Their antigens remain unidentified. The sequenced sample was CD4+ T cells from PBMCs. The receptors derive from a woman between 18 and 29 years old in good health and CMV-seronegative. The CDR3 runs from the conserved cysteine through the conserved F or W. Fields, in order: V gene, CDR3 length, J gene, clone size, D gene, CDR3 DNA, CDR3 protein. The D gene is left open where the match is weak. Only part of the rows carry a size: once, few, many, or a class if the clone is expanded.

TRBV5-4	13	TRBJ1-1	NA	NA	TGTGCCAGCAGCTTGGCGCAAGCCCCCGCGGCTTTCTTT	CASSLAQAPAAFF
TRBV9	17	TRBJ1-1	NA	NA	TGTGCCAGCAGCGTAGGCGTTCGGGGGGGCCGGAACACTGAAGCTTTCTTT	CASSVGVRGGRNTEAFF
TRBV2	15	TRBJ1-1	NA	NA	TGTGCCAGCATCCAGGGAGGGGGGGCGAACACTGAAGCTTTCTTT	CASIQGGGANTEAFF
TRBV11-3	17	TRBJ1-3	NA	NA	TGTGCCAGCAGCTTAGAAACCCGGGGTTCCTCTGGAAACACCATATATTTT	CASSLETRGSSGNTIYF
TRBV19	15	TRBJ2-1	NA	NA	TGTGCCAGCAGCCGAGACAGTATCTCCTACAATGAGCAGTTCTTC	CASSRDSISYNEQFF
TRBV28	14	TRBJ1-2	NA	TRBD1	TGTGCCAGCAGTCTCCAGGGGGCGGACTATGGCTACACCTTC	CASSLQGADYGYTF
TRBV2	12	TRBJ2-7	NA	NA	TGTGCCAGCAGTTGGCAGGCCTACGAGCAGTACTTC	CASSWQAYEQYF
TRBV28	15	TRBJ1-6	NA	TRBD1	TGTGCCAGCAGCTCCACGGGACAGGGTAATTCACCCCTCCACTTT	CASSSTGQGNSPLHF
TRBV19	11	TRBJ2-1	NA	NA	TGTGCCAGTAGTACTAGGGATGAGCAGTTCTTC	CASSTRDEQFF
TRBV28	17	TRBJ2-3	NA	TRBD2	TGTGCCAGCAGTCCTTGGACTAGCGGGAGGCAAGGAGATACGCAGTATTTT	CASSPWTSGRQGDTQYF
TRBV21-1	15	TRBJ2-7	NA	NA	TGTGCCAGCAGCAATATGAGACTAGCGGCTTACGAGCAGTACTTC	CASSNMRLAAYEQYF
TRBV7-2	15	TRBJ2-3	NA	TRBD2	TGTGCCAGCAGCCCACGGGGGGGCCTTCCAGATACGCAGTATTTT	CASSPRGGLPDTQYF
TRBV7-2	16	TRBJ1-3	NA	NA	TGTGCCAGCAGCTCCCGTTGGGCAGGTCGAGGAAACACCATATATTTT	CASSSRWAGRGNTIYF
TRBV4-2	17	TRBJ2-1	NA	TRBD2	TGTGCCAGCAGCCAAGATTTTACTAGCGGGAGTTTGTTTGAGCAGTTCTTC	CASSQDFTSGSLFEQFF
TRBV28	14	TRBJ2-1	once	NA	TGTGCCAGCAGGCTACAGGCTAGTTACAATGAGCAGTTCTTC	CASRLQASYNEQFF
TRBV15	16	TRBJ2-3	NA	TRBD2	TGTGCCACCAGCAGAGATAGACTAGCGGGGCGAGATACGCAGTATTTT	CATSRDRLAGRDTQYF
TRBV18	15	TRBJ2-1	NA	TRBD1	TGTGCCAGCTCATTCGGACAGGACGTGTACAATGAGCAGTTCTTC	CASSFGQDVYNEQFF
TRBV6-4	16	TRBJ2-1	NA	TRBD2	TGTGCCAGCAGTGACTCAACAGCGGGAGATTACAATGAGCAGTTCTTC	CASSDSTAGDYNEQFF
TRBV9	14	TRBJ2-2	NA	TRBD1	TGTGCCAGCAGGGGACAGGGGAACACCGGGGAGCTGTTTTTT	CASRGQGNTGELFF
TRBV15	14	TRBJ1-1	NA	NA	TGTGCCACCAGCAGGGGGAACGTGAACACTGAAGCTTTCTTT	CATSRGNVNTEAFF
TRBV27	14	TRBJ2-5	once	NA	TGTGCCAGCAGTCCGGGGTACGGGAAAGAGACCCAGTACTTC	CASSPGYGKETQYF
TRBV29-1	13	TRBJ2-5	NA	NA	TGCAGCGTTGATGCCGACAACCAAGAGACCCAGTACTTC	CSVDADNQETQYF
TRBV7-6	14	TRBJ2-6	NA	NA	TGTGCCAGCAGCGGTTACTCTGGGGCCAACGTCCTGACTTTC	CASSGYSGANVLTF
TRBV28	14	TRBJ1-3	once	NA	TGTGCCAGCAGTTTACAGGAAGGTGGAAACACCATATATTTT	CASSLQEGGNTIYF
TRBV28	15	TRBJ2-1	NA	TRBD1	TGTGCCAGCAGTATAAACAGGGGGACCTACAATGAGCAGTTCTTC	CASSINRGTYNEQFF
TRBV6-1	13	TRBJ2-7	NA	NA	TGTGCCAGCACTTCCCAGGGTGGGTACGAGCAGTACTTC	CASTSQGGYEQYF
TRBV7-2	15	TRBJ1-2	once	NA	TGTGCCAGCAGCTTAGTTTCAGGGACCAACTATGGCTACACCTTC	CASSLVSGTNYGYTF
TRBV6-4	14	TRBJ2-2	NA	NA	TGTGCCAGCAGTGCAAGGGGACACACCGGGGAGCTGTTTTTT	CASSARGHTGELFF
TRBV2	15	TRBJ1-1	NA	TRBD1	TGTGCCAGCAGGGGGGGACAGGGGGCAAACACTGAAGCTTTCTTT	CASRGGQGANTEAFF
TRBV20-1	11	TRBJ1-2	NA	NA	TGCAGTGCCCCTTCGGGGGGCGGCTACACCTTC	CSAPSGGGYTF
TRBV7-8	14	TRBJ2-2	once	NA	TGTGCCAGCAGCTTGACTGAGAACACCGGGGAGCTGTTTTTT	CASSLTENTGELFF
TRBV5-1	14	TRBJ2-5	once	TRBD2	TGCGCCAGCAGCCTCCGGTGGGGGGGGGAGACCCAGTACTTC	CASSLRWGGETQYF
TRBV27	13	TRBJ2-5	NA	NA	TGTGCCAGCAGTTTTTATCGCCAAGAGACCCAGTACTTC	CASSFYRQETQYF
TRBV7-9	13	TRBJ1-1	NA	TRBD1	TGTGCCAGCAGCACCCGGGACAGGGGGCCGGCTTTCTTT	CASSTRDRGPAFF
TRBV6-5	15	TRBJ2-7	NA	NA	TGTGCCAGCAGTTATAAGGGGGTAGGTGTCTACGAGCAGTACTTC	CASSYKGVGVYEQYF
TRBV2	13	TRBJ2-2	NA	NA	TGTGCCAGCAGTGAAGATCCACCCGGGGAGCTGTTTTTT	CASSEDPPGELFF
TRBV2	11	TRBJ1-1	NA	TRBD1	TGTGCCAGCAGGACAGGGCTAGAAGCTTTCTTT	CASRTGLEAFF
TRBV19	12	TRBJ1-3	NA	NA	TGTGCCAGTAGTTTCTCTGGAAACACCATATATTTT	CASSFSGNTIYF
TRBV5-1	11	TRBJ2-5	NA	NA	TGCGCCAGCAGGGGGGCCGAGACCCAGTACTTC	CASRGAETQYF
TRBV7-2	15	TRBJ1-2	NA	TRBD1	TGTGCCAGCAGCTTAGTTGGCAGGGGGCCCTCCGGCTACACCTTC	CASSLVGRGPSGYTF
TRBV18	14	TRBJ1-1	few	NA	TGTGCCAGCTCACCCGGGATACAGAACACTGAAGCTTTCTTT	CASSPGIQNTEAFF
TRBV14	14	TRBJ2-3	NA	TRBD2	TGTGCCAGCAGCCCCTACCGGGGGGCAGATACGCAGTATTTT	CASSPYRGADTQYF
TRBV14	14	TRBJ1-2	NA	NA	TGTGCCAGCAGCCCCCGCGGCCAAAACTATGGCTACACCTTC	CASSPRGQNYGYTF
TRBV5-6	12	TRBJ2-5	NA	NA	TGTGCCAGCAGCCGGACGGCAGAGACCCAGTACTTC	CASSRTAETQYF
TRBV2	13	TRBJ2-2	NA	NA	TGTGCCAGCAGGGGACAGAACACCGGGGAGCTGTTTTTT	CASRGQNTGELFF
TRBV4-2	17	TRBJ2-5	NA	TRBD2	TGTGCCAGCAGCCAACTTAAGTTAGCGGGGGGGCCGGAGACCCAGTACTTC	CASSQLKLAGGPETQYF
TRBV9	13	TRBJ1-1	NA	TRBD1	TGTGCCAGCAGTGGCCAGGGGGCCACTGAAGCTTTCTTT	CASSGQGATEAFF
TRBV5-4	16	TRBJ2-1	NA	NA	TGTGCCAGCAGCTGGCGACAGAGTAGCTCCTACAATGAGCAGTTCTTC	CASSWRQSSSYNEQFF
TRBV7-8	15	TRBJ2-7	NA	NA	TGTGCCAGCAGCTCACACAGGGTACCCTCCTACGAGCAGTACTTC	CASSSHRVPSYEQYF
TRBV6-1	11	TRBJ2-7	NA	NA	TGTGCCGTCCGGGTCTCCTACGAGCAGTACTTC	CAVRVSYEQYF
TRBV28	13	TRBJ2-1	NA	NA	TGTGCCAGCTCGGTAGCTTCCGGCGATGAGCAGTTCTTC	CASSVASGDEQFF
TRBV6-1	15	TRBJ1-2	once	TRBD1	TGTGCCAGCAGTCTCGAAGCCGGGACAGGCTATGGCTACACCTTC	CASSLEAGTGYGYTF
TRBV7-2	16	TRBJ1-1	NA	NA	TGTGCCAGCAGCCCAGGACCGGGACAACCGAACACTGAAGCTTTCTTT	CASSPGPGQPNTEAFF
TRBV6-5	13	TRBJ1-2	NA	NA	TGTGCCAGCAGTTCAACAGAGTTCTATGGCTACACCTTC	CASSSTEFYGYTF
TRBV27	16	TRBJ1-6	NA	TRBD1	TGTGCCAGCAGTCCGGGGACAGACCCTTATAATTCACCCCTCCACTTT	CASSPGTDPYNSPLHF